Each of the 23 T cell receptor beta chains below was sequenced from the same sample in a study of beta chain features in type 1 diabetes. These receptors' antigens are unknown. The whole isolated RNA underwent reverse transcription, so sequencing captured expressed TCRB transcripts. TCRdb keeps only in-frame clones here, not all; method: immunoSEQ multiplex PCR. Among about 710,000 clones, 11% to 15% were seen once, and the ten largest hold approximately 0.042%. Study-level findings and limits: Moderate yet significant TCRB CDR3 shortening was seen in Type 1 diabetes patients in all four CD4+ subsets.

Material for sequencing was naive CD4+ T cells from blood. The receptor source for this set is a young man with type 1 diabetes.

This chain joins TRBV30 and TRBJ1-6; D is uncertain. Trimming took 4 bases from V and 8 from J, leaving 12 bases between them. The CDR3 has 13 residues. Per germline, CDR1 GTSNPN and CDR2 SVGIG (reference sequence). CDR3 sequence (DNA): TGTGCCTGGAAGGAGGTTATCGATTCACCCCTCCACTTT. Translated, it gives CAWKEVIDSPLHF.

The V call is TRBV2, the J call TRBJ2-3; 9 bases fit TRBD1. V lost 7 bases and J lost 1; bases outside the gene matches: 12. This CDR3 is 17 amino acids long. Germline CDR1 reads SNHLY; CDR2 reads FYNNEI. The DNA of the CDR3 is TGTGCCAGCACCCCTGAACAGGGGGCGTTGGGCACAGATACGCAGTATTTT. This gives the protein CASTPEQGALGTDTQYF.

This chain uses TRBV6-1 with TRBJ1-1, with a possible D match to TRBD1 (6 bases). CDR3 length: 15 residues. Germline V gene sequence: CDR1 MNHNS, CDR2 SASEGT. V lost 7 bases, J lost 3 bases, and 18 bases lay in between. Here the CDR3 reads CASMVAQGQYTEAFF. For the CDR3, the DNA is TGTGCCAGCATGGTAGCCCAGGGGCAATACACTGAAGCTTTCTTT.

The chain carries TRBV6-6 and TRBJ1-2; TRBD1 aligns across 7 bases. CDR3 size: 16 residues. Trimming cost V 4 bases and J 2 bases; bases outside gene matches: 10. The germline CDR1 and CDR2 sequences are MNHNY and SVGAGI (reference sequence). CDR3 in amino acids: CASSLTGSPGNYGYTF. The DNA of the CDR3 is TGTGCCAGCAGTTTGACAGGGTCCCCGGGGAACTATGGCTACACCTTC.

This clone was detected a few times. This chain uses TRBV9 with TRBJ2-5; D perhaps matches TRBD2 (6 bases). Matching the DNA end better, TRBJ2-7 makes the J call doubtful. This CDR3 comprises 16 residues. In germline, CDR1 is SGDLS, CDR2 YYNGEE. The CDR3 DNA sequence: TGTGCCAGCAGCGTAGAGGAGGGTTTCTCTAGGTACGAGCAGTACTTC. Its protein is CASSVEEGFSRYEQYF.

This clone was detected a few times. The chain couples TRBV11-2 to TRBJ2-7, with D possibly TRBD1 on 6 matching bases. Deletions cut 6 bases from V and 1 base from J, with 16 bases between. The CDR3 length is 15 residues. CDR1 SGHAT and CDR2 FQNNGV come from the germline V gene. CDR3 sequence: CASRPNRVSSYEQYF. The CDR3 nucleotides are TGTGCCAGCAGGCCAAACAGGGTTTCTTCCTACGAGCAGTACTTC.

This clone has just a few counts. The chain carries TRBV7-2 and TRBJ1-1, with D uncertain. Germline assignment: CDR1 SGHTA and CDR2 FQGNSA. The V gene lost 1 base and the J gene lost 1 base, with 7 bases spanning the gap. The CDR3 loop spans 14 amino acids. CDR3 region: CASSLDNRNTEAFF. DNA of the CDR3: TGTGCCAGCAGCTTAGATAATCGGAACACTGAAGCTTTCTTT.

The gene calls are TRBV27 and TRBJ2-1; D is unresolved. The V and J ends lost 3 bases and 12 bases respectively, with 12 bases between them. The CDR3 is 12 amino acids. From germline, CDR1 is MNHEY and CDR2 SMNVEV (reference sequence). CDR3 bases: TGTGCCAGCAGTTTGGAAGGGTTAGGGCAGTTCTTC. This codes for CASSLEGLGQFF.

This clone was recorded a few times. This chain's CDR3 is CASSHRTSGAPYF. In nucleotides, the CDR3 is TGTGCCAGCAGTCATCGGACTAGCGGAGCCCCGTACTTC. V gene TRBV6-5 combines with J gene TRBJ2-5; 10 bases fit TRBD2. Germline V gene lookup returns CDR1 MNHEY and CDR2 SVGAGI. J lost 13 bases, V lost 5 bases, and 10 bases had no gene match. This CDR3 comprises 13 residues.

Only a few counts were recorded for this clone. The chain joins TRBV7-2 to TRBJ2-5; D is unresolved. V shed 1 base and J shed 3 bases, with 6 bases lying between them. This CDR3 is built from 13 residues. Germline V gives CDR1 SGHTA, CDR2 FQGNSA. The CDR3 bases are TGTGCCAGCAGCTTAGGGTCCGAAGAGACCCAGTACTTC. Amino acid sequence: CASSLGSEETQYF.

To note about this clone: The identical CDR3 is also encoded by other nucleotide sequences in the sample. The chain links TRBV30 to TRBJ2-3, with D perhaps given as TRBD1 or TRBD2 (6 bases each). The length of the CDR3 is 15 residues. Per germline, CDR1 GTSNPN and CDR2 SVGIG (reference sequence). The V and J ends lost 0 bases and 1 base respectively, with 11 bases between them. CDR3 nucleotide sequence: TGTGCCTGGAGTGTACGGGGGCAGGGCACAGATACGCAGTATTTT. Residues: CAWSVRGQGTDTQYF.

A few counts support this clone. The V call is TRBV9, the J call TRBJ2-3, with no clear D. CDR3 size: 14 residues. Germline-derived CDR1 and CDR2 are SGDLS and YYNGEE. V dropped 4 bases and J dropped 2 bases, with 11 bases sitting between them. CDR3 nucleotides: TGTGCCAGCAGCCCTCCTCTCTACACAGATACGCAGTATTTT. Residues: CASSPPLYTDTQYF.

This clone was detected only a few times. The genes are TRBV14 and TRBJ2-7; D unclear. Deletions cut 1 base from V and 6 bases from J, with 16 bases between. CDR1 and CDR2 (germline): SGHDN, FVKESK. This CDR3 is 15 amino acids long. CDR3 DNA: TGTGCCAGCAGCCAAGTAAGGTACTCAACGGGCGAGCAGTACTTC. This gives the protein CASSQVRYSTGEQYF.

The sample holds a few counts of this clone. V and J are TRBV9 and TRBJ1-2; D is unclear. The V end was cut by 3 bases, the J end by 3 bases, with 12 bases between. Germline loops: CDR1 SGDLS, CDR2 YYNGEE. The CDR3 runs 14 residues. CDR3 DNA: TGTGCCAGCAGCGGGCTTGGAACCTACTATGGCTACACCTTC. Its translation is CASSGLGTYYGYTF.

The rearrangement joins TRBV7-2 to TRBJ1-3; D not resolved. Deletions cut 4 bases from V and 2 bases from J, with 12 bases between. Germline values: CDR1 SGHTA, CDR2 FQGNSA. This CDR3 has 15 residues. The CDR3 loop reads CASSSYDKAGNTIYF. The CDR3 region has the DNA TGTGCCAGCAGCTCCTATGACAAGGCTGGAAACACCATATATTTT.

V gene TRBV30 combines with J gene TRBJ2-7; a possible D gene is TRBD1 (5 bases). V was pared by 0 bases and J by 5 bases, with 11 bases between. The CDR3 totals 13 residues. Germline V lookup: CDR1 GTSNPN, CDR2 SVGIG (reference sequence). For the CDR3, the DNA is TGTGCCTGGAGTGTACAGGTGGCCAACGAGCAGTACTTC. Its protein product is CAWSVQVANEQYF.

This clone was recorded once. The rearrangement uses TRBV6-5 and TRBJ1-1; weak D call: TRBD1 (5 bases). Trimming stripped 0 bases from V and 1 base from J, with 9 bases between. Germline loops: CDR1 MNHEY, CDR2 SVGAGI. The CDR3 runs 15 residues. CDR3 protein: CASSYSRRGNTEAFF. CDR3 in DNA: TGTGCCAGCAGTTACTCGAGAAGGGGGAACACTGAAGCTTTCTTT.

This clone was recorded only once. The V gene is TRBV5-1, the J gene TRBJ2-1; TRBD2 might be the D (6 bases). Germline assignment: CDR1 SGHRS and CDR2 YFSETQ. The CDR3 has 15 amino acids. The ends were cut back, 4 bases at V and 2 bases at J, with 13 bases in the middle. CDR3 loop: CASSLGSSAYNEQFF. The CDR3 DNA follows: TGCGCCAGCAGCCTCGGGAGTAGCGCCTACAATGAGCAGTTCTTC.

The CDR3 DNA reads as TGTGCCAGCATAGGCGGGACAGGACATGGCTACACCTTC. This encodes CASIGGTGHGYTF. The V gene is TRBV2, the J gene TRBJ1-2, with TRBD1 matching 8 bases. The CDR3 has 13 amino acids. Germline assignment: CDR1 SNHLY and CDR2 FYNNEI. J lost 6 bases, V lost 7 bases, and 7 bases had no gene match.

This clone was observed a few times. CDR3: CASSITGGWYEQYF. The CDR3 DNA follows: TGTGCCAGCAGTATCACAGGGGGTTGGTACGAGCAGTACTTC. The chain couples TRBV27 to TRBJ2-7; 8 nucleotides align to TRBD1. The germline V gene has CDR1 MNHEY and CDR2 SMNVEV (reference sequence). The junction had 7 bases not matched to a gene; V was cut back by 5 bases and J by 4 bases. This CDR3 region has 14 residues.

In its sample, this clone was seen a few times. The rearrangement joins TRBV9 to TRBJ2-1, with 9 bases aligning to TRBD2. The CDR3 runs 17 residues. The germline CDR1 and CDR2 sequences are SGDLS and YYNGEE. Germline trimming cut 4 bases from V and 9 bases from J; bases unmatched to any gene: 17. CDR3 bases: TGTGCCAGCAGCTTGCCTAGCGGGATACAACGTCCGGCTGAGCAGTTCTTC. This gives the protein CASSLPSGIQRPAEQFF.

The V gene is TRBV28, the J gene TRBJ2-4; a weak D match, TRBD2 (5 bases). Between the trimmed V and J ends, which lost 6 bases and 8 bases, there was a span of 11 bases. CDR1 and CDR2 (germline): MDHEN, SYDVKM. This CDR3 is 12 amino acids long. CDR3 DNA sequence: TGTGCCAGCAGATCCCCCGGGGACATTCAGTACTTC. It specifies CASRSPGDIQYF.

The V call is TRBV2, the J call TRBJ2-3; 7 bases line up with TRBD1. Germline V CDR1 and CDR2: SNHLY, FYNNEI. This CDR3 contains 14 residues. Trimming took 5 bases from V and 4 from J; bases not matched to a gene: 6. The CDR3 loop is CASSRGQRADTQYF. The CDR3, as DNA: TGTGCCAGCAGTAGGGGACAGCGAGCAGATACGCAGTATTTT.